This is a list of T cell receptor beta chains from one sample in a study of CXCR3-negative and CXCR3-positive naive CD8 T cells. TCRdb processed the 5' RACE reads again and assigns one entry to each CDR3 protein, with no DNA. This sample contains about 66,000 distinct CDR3 sequences. Sequences were obtained from naive CXCR3- CD8+ T cells from blood. Receptors originate from a human donor in good health. Some clones in this sample may be carry-over from other donors' samples. CDR3s include the opening cysteine and the closing phenylalanine or tryptophan. The order of the fields is CDR3 length, V gene, J gene, clone size, CDR3 protein. The size entry is marked missing in some rows and otherwise reads once, few, many or a size class.

CDR3 length: 13
V gene: TRBV6-2/TRBV6-3
J gene: TRBJ2-7
clone size: -
CDR3 protein: CASSNIRCYEQYF

CDR3 length: 15
V gene: TRBV4-2
J gene: TRBJ2-7
clone size: -
CDR3 protein: CASSQEGQGSYEQYF

CDR3 length: 15
V gene: TRBV12-3/TRBV12-4
J gene: TRBJ2-2
clone size: -
CDR3 protein: CASSFPSGPPGELFF

CDR3 length: 15
V gene: TRBV4-1
J gene: TRBJ1-4
clone size: -
CDR3 protein: CASSQADRGDEKLFF

CDR3 length: 14
V gene: TRBV12-3/TRBV12-4
J gene: TRBJ2-3
clone size: -
CDR3 protein: CASTPGIGTDTQYF

CDR3 length: 12
V gene: TRBV18
J gene: TRBJ2-1
clone size: -
CDR3 protein: CASSTRGNEQFF

CDR3 length: 16
V gene: TRBV5-1
J gene: TRBJ2-7
clone size: -
CDR3 protein: CASSSSPGQGGYEQYF

CDR3 length: 12
V gene: TRBV27
J gene: TRBJ2-1
clone size: -
CDR3 protein: CASSFGGNEQFF

CDR3 length: 14
V gene: TRBV9
J gene: TRBJ1-1
clone size: -
CDR3 protein: CASSVEDRPTEAFF

CDR3 length: 17
V gene: TRBV7-3
J gene: TRBJ2-1
clone size: -
CDR3 protein: CASSSLSRGHSYNEQFF

CDR3 length: 17
V gene: TRBV6-5
J gene: TRBJ1-1
clone size: -
CDR3 protein: CASSYLSRGRMNTEAFF

CDR3 length: 12
V gene: TRBV11-2
J gene: TRBJ2-7
clone size: -
CDR3 protein: CASSQDYVEQYF

CDR3 length: 13
V gene: TRBV6-6
J gene: TRBJ1-2
clone size: -
CDR3 protein: CASSNRGIYGYTF

CDR3 length: 15
V gene: TRBV7-6
J gene: TRBJ2-7
clone size: -
CDR3 protein: CASSLHDSRVYEQYF

CDR3 length: 15
V gene: TRBV3-1
J gene: TRBJ2-2
clone size: -
CDR3 protein: CASSPEGQASGELFF

CDR3 length: 11
V gene: TRBV7-2
J gene: TRBJ2-7
clone size: -
CDR3 protein: CASSIAYEQYF

CDR3 length: 14
V gene: TRBV20-1
J gene: TRBJ2-1
clone size: -
CDR3 protein: CSASVQREANEQFF

CDR3 length: 13
V gene: TRBV12-5
J gene: TRBJ1-6
clone size: -
CDR3 protein: CANSRDSNSPLHF

CDR3 length: 13
V gene: TRBV7-3
J gene: TRBJ2-5
clone size: -
CDR3 protein: CASSLGSGETQYF

CDR3 length: 15
V gene: TRBV28
J gene: TRBJ1-4
clone size: -
CDR3 protein: CASSFLPGVNEKLFF

CDR3 length: 16
V gene: TRBV7-9
J gene: TRBJ1-5
clone size: -
CDR3 protein: CASSHRDRLSNQPQHF

CDR3 length: 15
V gene: TRBV7-9
J gene: TRBJ1-2
clone size: -
CDR3 protein: CASSLARQAYYGYTF

CDR3 length: 15
V gene: TRBV6-2/TRBV6-3
J gene: TRBJ2-7
clone size: -
CDR3 protein: CASSYSSGTDYEQYF

CDR3 length: 13
V gene: TRBV29-1
J gene: TRBJ2-7
clone size: -
CDR3 protein: CSAEGGRAYEQYF

CDR3 length: 13
V gene: TRBV12-3/TRBV12-4
J gene: TRBJ2-3
clone size: -
CDR3 protein: CASRDRFTDTQYF

CDR3 length: 13
V gene: TRBV12-3/TRBV12-4
J gene: TRBJ1-2
clone size: -
CDR3 protein: CASSLDRRYGYTF

CDR3 length: 13
V gene: TRBV29-1
J gene: TRBJ2-1
clone size: -
CDR3 protein: CSVDRGIYNEQFF

CDR3 length: 16
V gene: TRBV5-5
J gene: TRBJ2-7
clone size: -
CDR3 protein: CASSLKGRGVPYEQYF

CDR3 length: 15
V gene: TRBV30
J gene: TRBJ2-7
clone size: -
CDR3 protein: CAWVEKGSLLDEQYF

CDR3 length: 16
V gene: TRBV14
J gene: TRBJ1-1
clone size: -
CDR3 protein: CASSQVPSFIEGEAFF

CDR3 length: 15
V gene: TRBV6-2/TRBV6-3
J gene: TRBJ2-3
clone size: -
CDR3 protein: CASSYSASSTDTQYF

CDR3 length: 12
V gene: TRBV6-2/TRBV6-3
J gene: TRBJ1-1
clone size: -
CDR3 protein: CASSPPYTEAFF

CDR3 length: 12
V gene: TRBV29-1
J gene: TRBJ2-7
clone size: -
CDR3 protein: CSVELESLEQYF

CDR3 length: 14
V gene: TRBV4-3
J gene: TRBJ2-7
clone size: -
CDR3 protein: CASSQDRGPYEQYF

CDR3 length: 13
V gene: TRBV12-3/TRBV12-4
J gene: TRBJ1-5
clone size: -
CDR3 protein: CASSLGVSQPQHF

CDR3 length: 15
V gene: TRBV5-1
J gene: TRBJ1-1
clone size: -
CDR3 protein: CASSSTAALRTEAFF

CDR3 length: 16
V gene: TRBV6-5
J gene: TRBJ2-2
clone size: -
CDR3 protein: CASSGGQDVNTGELFF

CDR3 length: 14
V gene: TRBV29-1
J gene: TRBJ2-1
clone size: -
CDR3 protein: CSVASRNLYIEQFF

CDR3 length: 12
V gene: TRBV20-1
J gene: TRBJ1-2
clone size: -
CDR3 protein: CSASWGSDGYTF

CDR3 length: 15
V gene: TRBV19
J gene: TRBJ1-6
clone size: -
CDR3 protein: CASTAGTAYNSPLHF

CDR3 length: 14
V gene: TRBV29-1
J gene: TRBJ2-7
clone size: -
CDR3 protein: CSVRGTGVYYEQYF

CDR3 length: 19
V gene: TRBV9
J gene: TRBJ2-1
clone size: -
CDR3 protein: CASSVAGGRPSGSYNEQFF

CDR3 length: 15
V gene: TRBV9
J gene: TRBJ1-5
clone size: -
CDR3 protein: CASSGTDVLNQPQHF

CDR3 length: 14
V gene: TRBV20-1
J gene: TRBJ2-3
clone size: -
CDR3 protein: CSARRDREPDTQYF

CDR3 length: 17
V gene: TRBV7-8
J gene: TRBJ2-3
clone size: -
CDR3 protein: CASSLNRDRGLADTQYF

CDR3 length: 14
V gene: TRBV28
J gene: TRBJ2-7
clone size: -
CDR3 protein: CASSGVSVTYEQYF

CDR3 length: 14
V gene: TRBV20-1
J gene: TRBJ1-2
clone size: -
CDR3 protein: CSAREGTLNAGYTF

CDR3 length: 12
V gene: TRBV6-2/TRBV6-3
J gene: TRBJ2-1
clone size: -
CDR3 protein: CAMGGSYNEQFF

CDR3 length: 13
V gene: TRBV25-1
J gene: TRBJ2-7
clone size: -
CDR3 protein: CASSEYSPYEQYF

CDR3 length: 14
V gene: TRBV21-1
J gene: TRBJ2-7
clone size: -
CDR3 protein: CASSKVGGSYEQYF

CDR3 length: 15
V gene: TRBV11-3
J gene: TRBJ2-2
clone size: medium-sized
CDR3 protein: CASSSRTPNTGELFF

CDR3 length: 16
V gene: TRBV9
J gene: TRBJ2-3
clone size: -
CDR3 protein: CASSVARGYVADTQYF

CDR3 length: 13
V gene: TRBV6-2/TRBV6-3
J gene: TRBJ2-2
clone size: -
CDR3 protein: CASQGAVTGELFF

CDR3 length: 14
V gene: TRBV20-1
J gene: TRBJ2-1
clone size: -
CDR3 protein: CSAYFRGSYNEQFF

CDR3 length: 18
V gene: TRBV5-4
J gene: TRBJ2-1
clone size: -
CDR3 protein: CASSPIRDRGQLYNEQFF

CDR3 length: 14
V gene: TRBV7-7
J gene: TRBJ2-1
clone size: -
CDR3 protein: CASSLVGTVHEQFF

CDR3 length: 14
V gene: TRBV30
J gene: TRBJ1-3
clone size: -
CDR3 protein: CAWSPVGSGNTIYF

CDR3 length: 14
V gene: TRBV20-1
J gene: TRBJ2-3
clone size: -
CDR3 protein: CSATTSGVWNTQYF

CDR3 length: 13
V gene: TRBV4-2
J gene: TRBJ2-3
clone size: -
CDR3 protein: CASSQGAGGLQYF